The next 4 T cell receptor beta chains were all read from a single sample in a study of OX40 agonist ivuxolimab in advanced cancers. Assay: immunoSEQ multiplex PCR; the TCRdb copy retains only in-frame clones and omits some. The profile shows around 99,000 clones, 80% to 95% of them singletons. Here the sequenced sample was CD4+ or CD8+ T cells sorted from blood, taken in a trial of the OX40 agonist ivuxolimab. The receptors stem from an adult with an advanced solid tumor such as melanoma, head and neck, liver or kidney cancer.

Concerning this clone itself: An end of the junction differs from the germline gene, which may be a read error. The J gene is TRBJ1-1, the V gene TRBV5-1; D is perhaps TRBD1 (5 bases). CDR1 and CDR2 from the germline V gene are SGHRS and YFSETQ. There are 14 residues in the CDR3. The chain's CDR3 is CASTLQDGNAEAFF. DNA for the CDR3: TGCGCCAGCACCCTACAGGACGGGAACGCTGAAGCTTTCTTT.

This clone showed up just a few times. The CDR3 DNA reads as TGTGCCAGCAGCCTCACAGGGGCCACTGAAGCTTTCTTT. Its protein product is CASSLTGATEAFF. V usage is TRBV7-2 and J usage is TRBJ1-1; 7 nucleotides agree with TRBD1. Germline V CDR1 and CDR2: SGHTA, FQGNSA. With V trimmed by 5 bases and J by 4 bases, 4 bases remained unmatched. CDR3 length: 13 residues.

The CDR3 loop reads CASSYVPNPTEAFF. The CDR3 bases are TGTGCCAGCAGTTACGTCCCTAATCCCACTGAAGCTTTCTTT. The chain combines TRBV6-5 with TRBJ1-1; D unresolved. CDR1 is MNHEY and CDR2 is SVGAGI in the germline V gene. This CDR3 has 14 residues. The V end lost 2 bases, the J end lost 4 bases, and 11 bases lay between the germline ends.

This clone was picked up a small number of times. The rearrangement joins TRBV7-9 to TRBJ1-1; D remains ambiguous. The germline CDR1 and CDR2 sequences are SEHNR and FQNEAQ (reference sequence). The CDR3 is 13 residues long. The ends were cut back, 5 bases at V and 2 bases at J, with 9 bases in the middle. CDR3: CASSALVNTEAFF. The CDR3 DNA reads TGTGCCAGCAGCGCCTTAGTAAACACTGAAGCTTTCTTT.